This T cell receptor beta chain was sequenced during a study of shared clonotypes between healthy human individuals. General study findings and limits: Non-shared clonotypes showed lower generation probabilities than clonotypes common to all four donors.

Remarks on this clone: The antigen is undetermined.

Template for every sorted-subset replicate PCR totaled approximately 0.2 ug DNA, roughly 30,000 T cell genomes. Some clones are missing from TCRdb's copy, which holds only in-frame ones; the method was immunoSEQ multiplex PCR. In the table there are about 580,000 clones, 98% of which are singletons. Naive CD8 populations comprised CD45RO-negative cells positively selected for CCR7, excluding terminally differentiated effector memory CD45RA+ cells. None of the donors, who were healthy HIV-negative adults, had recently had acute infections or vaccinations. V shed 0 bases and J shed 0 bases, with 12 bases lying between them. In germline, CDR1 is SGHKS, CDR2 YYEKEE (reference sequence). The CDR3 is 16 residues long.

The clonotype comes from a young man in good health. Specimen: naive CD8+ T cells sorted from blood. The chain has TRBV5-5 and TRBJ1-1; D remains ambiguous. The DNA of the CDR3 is TGTGCCAGCAGCTTGGTTTCCCTACCCGTGAACACTGAAGCTTTCTTT. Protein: CASSLVSLPVNTEAFF. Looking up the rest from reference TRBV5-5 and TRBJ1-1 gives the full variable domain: DAGVTQSPTHLIKTRGQQVTLRCSPISGHKSVSWYQQVLGQGPQFIFQYYEKEERGRGNFPDRFSARQFPNYSSELNVNALLLGDSALYLCASSLVSLPVNTEAFFGQGTRLTVV.